The 4 T cell receptor beta chains listed next were all sequenced from one sample in a study of early T cells in non-severe SARS-CoV-2 infection. TCRdb reanalysed the 5' RACE reads using MiXCR and keeps one entry per CDR3 protein. This table has about 48,000 distinct CDR3 sequences, around 5.2% appearing once. The sample was whole blood. The receptor set was obtained from an adult who was a healthcare worker with PCR-confirmed SARS-CoV-2 infection or an uninfected control (not recorded which).

In its sample, this clonotype was seen a few times. The chain couples TRBV5-1 to TRBJ2-2; a weak D match, TRBD1 (5 bases). Germline V gene sequence: CDR1 SGHRS, CDR2 YFSETQ. The V gene lost 0 bases and the J gene lost 3 bases, with 12 bases spanning the gap. This CDR3 is 16 amino acids long. The CDR3 sequence: CASSLGQGLDTGELFF. Written as DNA, the CDR3 is TGCGCCAGCAGCTTGGGTCAGGGCCTGGACACCGGGGAGCTGTTTTTT.

This clonotype was detected ten times or more. This chain joins TRBV4-2 and TRBJ2-3; tentatively, D is TRBD2 (6 bases). This CDR3 has 16 residues. Per the germline V gene, CDR1 is LGHNA and CDR2 is YNFKEQ. With 0 bases removed from V and 6 bases from J, the gap between germline ends came to 16 bases. CDR3 DNA sequence: TGTGCCAGCAGCCAAGAGGCGGGGCCCCCCTTGGATACGCAGTATTTT. It encodes CASSQEAGPPLDTQYF.

The table lists this clonotype with a few counts. The chain carries TRBV25-1 and TRBJ1-2; D not certain. Trimming pared 5 bases from V and 4 bases from J, leaving 8 bases between. This CDR3 has 12 residues. Germline V gene sequence: CDR1 MGHDK, CDR2 SYGVNS. The CDR3 DNA is TGTGCCAGCAGTTCGTCCTTCTATGGCTACACCTTC. Its protein is CASSSSFYGYTF.

This clonotype was seen repeatedly, ten times or more. The chain recombines TRBV29-1 with TRBJ2-1, with 8 bases aligning to TRBD2. The junction had 12 bases not matched to a gene; V was cut back by 4 bases and J by 7 bases. This CDR3 region has 15 residues. CDR1 is SQVTM and CDR2 is ANQGSEA in the germline V gene. CDR3 nucleotide sequence: TGCAGCGTTGCCCAGCGGGAGTATGTTAGTAATGAGCAGTTCTTC. The encoded protein is CSVAQREYVSNEQFF.